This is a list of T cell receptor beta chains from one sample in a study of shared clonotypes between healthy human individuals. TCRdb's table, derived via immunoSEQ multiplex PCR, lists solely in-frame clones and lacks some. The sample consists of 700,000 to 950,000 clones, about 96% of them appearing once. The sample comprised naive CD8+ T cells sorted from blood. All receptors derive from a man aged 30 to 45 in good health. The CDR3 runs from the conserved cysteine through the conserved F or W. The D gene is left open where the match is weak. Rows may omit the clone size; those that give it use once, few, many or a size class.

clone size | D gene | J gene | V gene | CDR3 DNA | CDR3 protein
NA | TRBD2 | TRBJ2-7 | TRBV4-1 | TGCGCCAGCAGCCACCCTGGGACTACTCTATACGAGCAGTACTTC | CASSHPGTTLYEQYF
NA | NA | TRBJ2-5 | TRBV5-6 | TGTGCCAGCAGCGCCGCCTCTGAAGAGACCCAGTACTTC | CASSAASEETQYF
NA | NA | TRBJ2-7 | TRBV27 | TGTGCCAGCAAAATGAGGGGGGCTAGCGGAACCTACGAGCAGTACTTC | CASKMRGASGTYEQYF
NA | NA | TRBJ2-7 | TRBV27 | TGTGCCAGCAGTTTAGGCCCCCCGGCTGAGCAGTACTTC | CASSLGPPAEQYF
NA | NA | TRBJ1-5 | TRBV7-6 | TGTGCCAGCGGGCCGGGGGTGAATCAGCCCCAGCATTTT | CASGPGVNQPQHF
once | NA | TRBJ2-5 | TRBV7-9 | TGTGCCAGCAGCTTAGTTGGAGGCGGAGAGACCCAGTACTTC | CASSLVGGGETQYF
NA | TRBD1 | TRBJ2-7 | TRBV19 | TGTGCCAGTAGTAAGACAGGGTTCGATTTGGGGGAGCAGTACTTC | CASSKTGFDLGEQYF
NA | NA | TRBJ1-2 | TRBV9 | TGTGCCAGCAGCACCCGGTATGGCTACACCTTC | CASSTRYGYTF
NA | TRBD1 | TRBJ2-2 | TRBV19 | TGTGCCAGTAGTATCAACCGGGACAGCTACACCGGGGAGCTGTTTTTT | CASSINRDSYTGELFF
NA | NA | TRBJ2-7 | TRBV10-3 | TGTGCCATCAGTGACTCCTACGAGCAGTACTTC | CAISDSYEQYF
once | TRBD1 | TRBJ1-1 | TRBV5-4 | TGTGCCAGCAGCATGGACAGGGGCACTGAAGCTTTCTTT | CASSMDRGTEAFF
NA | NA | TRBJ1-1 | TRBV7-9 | TGTGCCAGCAGCTGGGGACGGGGAGCTTTCTTT | CASSWGRGAFF
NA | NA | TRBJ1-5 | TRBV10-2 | TGCGCCAGCAGTGAGGTTGATCAGCCCCAGCATTTT | CASSEVDQPQHF
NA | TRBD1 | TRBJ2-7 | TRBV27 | TGTGCCAGCAGTTTACGCGGACAGGCCACCTACGAGCAGTACTTC | CASSLRGQATYEQYF
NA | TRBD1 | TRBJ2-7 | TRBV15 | TGTGCCACCAGCAGAGAAGGGACAGCCTACGAGCAGTACTTC | CATSREGTAYEQYF
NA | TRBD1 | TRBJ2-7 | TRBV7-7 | TGTGCTAGCAGCTTCGGGACAGCCTACGAGCAGTACTTC | CASSFGTAYEQYF
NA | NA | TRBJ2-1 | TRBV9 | TGTGCCAGCAGCGTAGAGGGAATCGATGAGCAGTTCTTC | CASSVEGIDEQFF
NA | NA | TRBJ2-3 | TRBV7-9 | TGTGCCAGCAGCGCAAAACAGGGATACGCAGCAGATACGCAGTATTTT | CASSAKQGYAADTQYF
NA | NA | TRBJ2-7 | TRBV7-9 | TGTGCCAGCAGCTTAGGTACAGATTCCTACGAGCAGTACTTC | CASSLGTDSYEQYF
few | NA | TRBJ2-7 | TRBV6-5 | TGTGCCAGCACCGCTCGCGGCTCCTACGAGCAGTACTTC | CASTARGSYEQYF
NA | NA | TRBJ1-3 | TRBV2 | TGTGCCAGCAGTGAATGGACGGGAGGGTCTGGAAACACCATATATTTT | CASSEWTGGSGNTIYF
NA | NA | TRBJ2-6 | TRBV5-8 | TGTGCCAGCAGCTGGGGGGTATCTGGGGCCAACGTCCTGACTTTC | CASSWGVSGANVLTF
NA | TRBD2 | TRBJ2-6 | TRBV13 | TGTGCCAGCAGCACAACGGGACTAGCGGGAGGATTTGGGGCCAACGTCCTGACTTTC | CASSTTGLAGGFGANVLTF
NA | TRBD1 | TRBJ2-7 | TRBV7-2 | TGTGCCAGCAGCAGAGAAGGGGGCGGCTACGAGCAGTACTTC | CASSREGGGYEQYF
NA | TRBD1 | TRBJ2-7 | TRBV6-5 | TGTGCCAGCAGTCCCGGGACAGGGAGTTCCTACGAGCAGTACTTC | CASSPGTGSSYEQYF
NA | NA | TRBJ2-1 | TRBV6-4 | TGTGCCAGCAGTGACTACCCCGGCAATGAGCAGTTCTTC | CASSDYPGNEQFF
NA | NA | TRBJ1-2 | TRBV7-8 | TGTGCCAGCAGTCCCGGGACGGAAGCTAACTATGGCTACACCTTC | CASSPGTEANYGYTF
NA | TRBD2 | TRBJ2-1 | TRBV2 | TGTGCCAGCAGTAACGGACTAGCCCCGCAGTTCTTC | CASSNGLAPQFF
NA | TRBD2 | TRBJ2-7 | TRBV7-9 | TGTGCCAGCAGCCCCACTAGCGGGGGCTCCTACGAGCAGTACTTC | CASSPTSGGSYEQYF
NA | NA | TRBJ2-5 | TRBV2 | TGTGCCAGCAGTGACGGTGGGGGTTTGGGACTGGCTGGGACCCAGTACTTC | CASSDGGGLGLAGTQYF
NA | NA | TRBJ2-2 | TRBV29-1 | TGCAGCGCCGCTAACACCGGGGAGCTGTTTTTT | CSAANTGELFF
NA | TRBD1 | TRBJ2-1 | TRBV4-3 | TGCGCCAGCACCGAGGCCTCAGGGGGCGAGCAGTTCTTC | CASTEASGGEQFF
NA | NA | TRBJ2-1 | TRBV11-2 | TGTGCCAGCAGCCCTCCCGAAGGGAACTCCTACAATGAGCAGTTCTTC | CASSPPEGNSYNEQFF
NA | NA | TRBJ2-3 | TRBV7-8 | TGTGCCAGCAGCCTGTGGGGGGGCGGGACTAGCACAGATACGCAGTATTTT | CASSLWGGGTSTDTQYF
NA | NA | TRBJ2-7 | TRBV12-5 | TGTGCTAGTGGTCCGGGACCAGAACTAGACTACGAGCAGTACTTC | CASGPGPELDYEQYF
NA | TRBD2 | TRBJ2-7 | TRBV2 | TGTGCCAGCAGTGAAGCATGGACTAGCGGCTCCTACGAGCAGTACTTC | CASSEAWTSGSYEQYF
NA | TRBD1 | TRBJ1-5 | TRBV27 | TGTGCCAGCAGTTCTCGAGGGGGCGGACAGCCCCAGCATTTT | CASSSRGGGQPQHF
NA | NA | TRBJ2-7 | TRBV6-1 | TGTGCCAGCAGTGTCGACTGGAACTACGAGCAGTACTTC | CASSVDWNYEQYF
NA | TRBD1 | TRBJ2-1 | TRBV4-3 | TGCGCCAGCAGCCAAAGGACAGGGGAGTACAATGAGCAGTTCTTC | CASSQRTGEYNEQFF
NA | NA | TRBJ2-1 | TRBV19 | TGTGCCAGTAGTATAGGTACTCCTTCCTACAATGAGCAGTTCTTC | CASSIGTPSYNEQFF
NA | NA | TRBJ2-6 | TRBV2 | TGTGCCAGCAGTGAACGTGGACCGTTCTCTGGGGCCAACGTCCTGACTTTC | CASSERGPFSGANVLTF
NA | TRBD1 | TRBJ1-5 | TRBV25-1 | TGTGCCAGCAGTAGTCACAGGGGTGGTCAGCCCCAGCATTTT | CASSSHRGGQPQHF
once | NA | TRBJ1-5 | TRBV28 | TGTGCCAGCAGTTTGGTTCCGGGGGATAGCAATCAGCCCCAGCATTTT | CASSLVPGDSNQPQHF
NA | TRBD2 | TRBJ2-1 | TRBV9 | TGTGCCAGCAGCGCCTCCGGGACTAGCGGCAATGAGCAGTTCTTC | CASSASGTSGNEQFF
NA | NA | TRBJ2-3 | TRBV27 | TGTGCCAGCAGTCCCCCGGGACCACCCACAGATACGCAGTATTTT | CASSPPGPPTDTQYF
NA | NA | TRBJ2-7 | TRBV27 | TGTGCCAGCAGTTTGACAGATCGCATCCACTACGAGCAGTACTTC | CASSLTDRIHYEQYF
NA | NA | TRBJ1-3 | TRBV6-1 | TGTGCCAGCAGTGATGGCCACCTTGGAAACACCATATATTTT | CASSDGHLGNTIYF
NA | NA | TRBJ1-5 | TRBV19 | TGTGCCAGTAGTTGGTCCCACAGGGTTGGTCAGCCCCAGCATTTT | CASSWSHRVGQPQHF